What follows are 21 T cell receptor beta chains derived from one specimen sequenced in a study of siplizumab effects on memory and regulatory T cells. Sequenced by immunoSEQ multiplex PCR; TCRdb stores in-frame clones only, minus some. The profile shows about 120,000 clones, around 90% of them singletons. Sequenced material: CD4+ T cells sorted from blood. Source of these receptors: a human donor in good health.

The rearrangement uses TRBV18 and TRBJ2-7, with TRBD1 matching 7 bases. The V segment lost 4 bases and the J segment 4 bases; nucleotides outside the gene matches: 10. CDR1 and CDR2 (germline): KGHSH, LQKENI. The length of the CDR3 is 15 residues. CDR3 DNA: TGTGCCAGCTCACAAGGGGGCGGACCCCCTTACGAGCAGTACTTC. Translating gives CASSQGGGPPYEQYF.

Only one count was recorded for this clone. The chain combines TRBV10-1 with TRBJ2-1, with D unresolved. Germline V CDR1 and CDR2: WNHNN, SYGVQD (reference sequence). The CDR3 has 13 amino acids. V was clipped by 2 bases and J by 6 bases, with 8 bases between them. Written as DNA, the CDR3 is TGCGCCAGCAGTGAGAAGGTTAGCAATGAGCAGTTCTTC. Protein sequence: CASSEKVSNEQFF.

The chain uses TRBV6-1 and TRBJ2-2, with D tentatively TRBD1 (5 bases). Germline values: CDR1 MNHNS, CDR2 SASEGT. The CDR3 length is 13 residues. Trimming removed 6 bases at V and 0 bases at J, with 5 bases between. CDR3 region: CASRGANTGELFF. In DNA, the CDR3 is TGTGCCAGCAGAGGGGCGAACACCGGGGAGCTGTTTTTT.

J is TRBJ1-1 and V is TRBV15; no reliable D call. Germline V gene sequence: CDR1 LNHNV, CDR2 YYDKDF (reference sequence). This CDR3 has 14 residues. The V end was cut by 0 bases, the J end by 6 bases, with 11 bases between. For the CDR3, the DNA is TGTGCCACCAGCAGAGATGATCGGGCATCTGAAGCTTTCTTT. Its protein is CATSRDDRASEAFF.

The chain recombines TRBV2 with TRBJ2-1; 7 bases map to TRBD1. The CDR3 length is 17 residues. Trimming took 5 bases from V and 2 from J; bases not matched to a gene: 12. The germline V gene has CDR1 SNHLY and CDR2 FYNNEI. The DNA for the CDR3 is TGTGCCAGCAGTAAAAATTCGGACAGGAGTCCCTACAATGAGCAGTTCTTC. Encoded protein: CASSKNSDRSPYNEQFF.

V usage is TRBV9 and J usage is TRBJ2-3; 9 bases are shared with TRBD2. The germline V gene encodes CDR1 SGDLS and CDR2 YYNGEE. V trimming: 4 bases; J trimming: 0 bases; junction bases outside the gene matches: 12. This CDR3 has 18 amino acids. Written as DNA, the CDR3 is TGTGCCAGCAGCCTCCTCCTGCGCGGGGGGGCTAGCACAGATACGCAGTATTTT. Protein product: CASSLLLRGGASTDTQYF.

The chain carries TRBV25-1 and TRBJ1-1; D possibly corresponds to TRBD1 (5 bases). Per germline, CDR1 MGHDK and CDR2 SYGVNS. Deletions cut 6 bases from V and 0 bases from J, with 11 bases between. The CDR3 loop spans 14 amino acids. CDR3 residues: CASRTETMNTEAFF. In DNA, the CDR3 is TGTGCCAGCAGGACAGAAACCATGAACACTGAAGCTTTCTTT.

V usage is TRBV2 and J usage is TRBJ2-3; no definite D call. With 3 bases removed from V and 0 bases from J, the gap between germline ends came to 10 bases. CDR3 length equals 15 residues. Per the germline V gene, CDR1 is SNHLY and CDR2 is FYNNEI. DNA for the CDR3: TGTGCCAGCAGTGATATCGGATTTAGCACAGATACGCAGTATTTT. It specifies CASSDIGFSTDTQYF.

J is TRBJ1-5 and V is TRBV4-1; no clear D gene. V dropped 0 bases and J dropped 9 bases, with 15 bases sitting between them. Per the germline V gene, CDR1 is MGHRA and CDR2 is YSYEKL. The CDR3 is 15 amino acids. The CDR3 reads CASSQDYRSYGPQHF. In DNA, the CDR3 is TGCGCCAGCAGCCAAGATTACCGGTCCTATGGGCCCCAGCATTTT.

V is TRBV6-1 and J is TRBJ1-6; D remains unclear. The CDR3 loop spans 13 amino acids. V was clipped by 0 bases and J by 9 bases, with 6 bases between them. Germline V gene sequence: CDR1 MNHNS, CDR2 SASEGT. In DNA, the CDR3 is TGTGCCAGCAGTGAAGCCCACAGTTCACCCCTCCACTTT. Protein sequence: CASSEAHSSPLHF.

The chain employs TRBV6-5 and TRBJ2-3; the D is unclear. The CDR3 runs to 11 residues. Deletions cut 10 bases from V and 2 bases from J, with 7 bases between. The germline gives CDR1 MNHEY, CDR2 SVGAGI. The CDR3 is CAISNTDTQYF. Here the CDR3 DNA reads TGTGCCATCTCGAACACAGATACGCAGTATTTT.

V gene TRBV2 combines with J gene TRBJ2-7; D perhaps matches TRBD1 (5 bases). The CDR3 runs to 14 residues. CDR1 is SNHLY and CDR2 is FYNNEI in the germline V gene. Trimming removed 6 bases from V and 1 base from J, with 13 bases in between. Written as DNA, the CDR3 is TGTGCCAGCAGGCAGGACACCTTATCCTACGAGCAGTACTTC. This translates into CASRQDTLSYEQYF.

The gene calls are TRBV6-4 and TRBJ2-1; TRBD2 matches at 10 bases. CDR1 is MRHNA and CDR2 is SNTAGT in the germline V gene. Trimming took 6 bases from V and 9 from J; bases not matched to a gene: 8. The CDR3 loop spans 14 amino acids. The CDR3 loop is CASRLAGDIGEQFF. The DNA for the CDR3 is TGTGCCAGCAGGCTAGCGGGAGATATAGGTGAGCAGTTCTTC.

Here the CDR3 reads CASSLARGSTDTQYF. DNA of the CDR3: TGTGCCAGCAGCTTAGCGAGGGGGAGCACAGATACGCAGTATTTT. This chain joins TRBV7-2 and TRBJ2-3, with a weak D call TRBD1 (6 bases). The V gene lost 0 bases and the J gene lost 0 bases, with 7 bases spanning the gap. The germline V gene encodes CDR1 SGHTA and CDR2 FQGNSA. The CDR3 has 15 residues.

Only one count was recorded for this clone. This chain joins TRBV5-1 and TRBJ1-1; 9 nucleotides line up with TRBD1. The CDR3 spans 17 residues. Germline CDR1 reads SGHRS; CDR2 reads YFSETQ. Trimming removed 4 bases from V and 1 base from J; junction bases left unmatched: 11. The CDR3 is CASSPGLTGGKNTEAFF. The DNA for the CDR3 is TGCGCCAGCAGCCCGGGGCTCACAGGGGGCAAGAACACTGAAGCTTTCTTT.

This sequence joins TRBV9 and TRBJ2-3; D is uncertain. In germline, CDR1 is SGDLS, CDR2 YYNGEE. The V end was cut by 5 bases, the J end by 10 bases, with 14 bases between. The CDR3 runs to 12 residues. CDR3 DNA sequence: TGTGCCAGCAGTCAAGGACCTTTGGCGCAGTATTTT. This sequence encodes CASSQGPLAQYF. Complete variable domain (other parts from reference TRBV9 and TRBJ2-3): DSGVTQTPKHLITATGQRVTLRCSPRSGDLSVYWYQQSLDQGLQFLIQYYNGEERAKGNILERFSAQQFPDLHSELNLSSLELGDSALYFCASSQGPLAQYFGPGTRLTVL.

This clone was counted a single time. It is likely a read error, because the conserved phenylalanine at the end of the CDR3 is missing. V is TRBV11-2 and J is TRBJ1-6; D is perhaps TRBD1 (5 bases). CDR3 length: 15 residues. The germline V gene encodes CDR1 SGHAT and CDR2 FQNNGV. Trimming took 5 bases from V and 2 from J, leaving 10 bases between them. CDR3 sequence reads: CASSRQRTYNSPLHL. The CDR3 nucleotides are TGTGCCAGCAGCCGACAGAGAACCTATAATTCACCCCTCCACCTT.

As DNA, the CDR3 is TGTGCCAGTAGTTTAGCGGGAGGTCCCACCGGGGAGCTGTTTTTT. Translated, it gives CASSLAGGPTGELFF. The chain links TRBV19 to TRBJ2-2; 10 bases line up with TRBD2. The V gene's germline CDR1 is LNHDA and CDR2 SQIVND (reference sequence). CDR3 size: 15 residues. V was pared by 5 bases and J by 4 bases, with 4 bases of the junction left unmatched.

A few counts support this clone. The CDR3 DNA reads as TGTGCCAGCTCATTCAATGACAGGGTGGATACGCAGTATTTT. This codes for CASSFNDRVDTQYF. This rearrangement joins TRBV27 to TRBJ2-3; 7 positions match TRBD1. This CDR3 is built from 14 residues. The V gene's germline CDR1 is MNHEY and CDR2 SMNVEV (reference sequence). V was clipped by 8 bases and J by 6 bases; unmatched bases: 11.

The gene calls are TRBV6-1 and TRBJ1-5; 7 bases match TRBD1. CDR1 is MNHNS and CDR2 is SASEGT in the germline V gene. Trimming at V came to 1 base and at J to 7 bases, leaving 4 bases not matched to a gene. CDR3 length: 14 amino acids. CDR3 nucleotide sequence: TGTGCCAGCAGTGAAGGAGGGGGCTGGCAGCCCCAGCATTTT. This codes for CASSEGGGWQPQHF.

The J gene is TRBJ2-2, the V gene TRBV6-6; D possibly corresponds to TRBD2 (6 bases). Germline V gives CDR1 MNHNY, CDR2 SVGAGI (reference sequence). This CDR3 is 15 amino acids long. The V gene lost 4 bases and the J gene lost 3 bases, with 12 bases spanning the gap. The CDR3 DNA reads TGTGCCAGCAGTTCCCTAGCGTGGTACACCGGGGAGCTGTTTTTT. Translated: CASSSLAWYTGELFF.